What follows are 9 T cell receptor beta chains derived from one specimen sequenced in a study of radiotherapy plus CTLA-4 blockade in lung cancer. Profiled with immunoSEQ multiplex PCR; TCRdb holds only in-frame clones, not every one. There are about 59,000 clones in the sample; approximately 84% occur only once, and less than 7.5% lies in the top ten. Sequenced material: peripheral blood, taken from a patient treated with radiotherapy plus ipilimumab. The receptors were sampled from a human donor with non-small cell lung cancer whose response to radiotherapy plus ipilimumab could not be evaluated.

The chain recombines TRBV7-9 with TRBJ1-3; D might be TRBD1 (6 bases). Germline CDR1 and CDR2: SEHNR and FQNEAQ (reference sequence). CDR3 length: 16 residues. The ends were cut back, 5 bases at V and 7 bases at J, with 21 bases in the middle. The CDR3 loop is CASSLGSGQQTNTIYF. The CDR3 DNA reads TGTGCCAGCAGCCTAGGATCCGGACAGCAGACGAACACCATATATTTT.

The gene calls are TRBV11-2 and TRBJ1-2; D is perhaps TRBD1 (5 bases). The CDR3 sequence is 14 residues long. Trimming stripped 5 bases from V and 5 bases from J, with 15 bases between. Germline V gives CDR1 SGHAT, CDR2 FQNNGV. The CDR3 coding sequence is TGTGCCAGCAGCGAGACAGATCTCCCTTATGGCTACACCTTC. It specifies CASSETDLPYGYTF.

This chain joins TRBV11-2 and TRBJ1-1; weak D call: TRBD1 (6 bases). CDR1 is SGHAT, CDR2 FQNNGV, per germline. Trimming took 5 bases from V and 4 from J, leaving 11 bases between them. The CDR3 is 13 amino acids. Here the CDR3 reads CASSPQGGTEAFF. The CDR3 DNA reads TGTGCCAGCAGCCCACAAGGGGGCACTGAAGCTTTCTTT.

The CDR3 loop is CASSLWDSTYNEQFF. CDR3 coding DNA: TGTGCCAGCAGTTTATGGGACTCCACCTACAATGAGCAGTTCTTC. The genes are TRBV27 and TRBJ2-1, with D possibly matching TRBD2 (6 bases). From germline, CDR1 is MNHEY and CDR2 SMNVEV (reference sequence). There are 15 residues in the CDR3. V dropped 1 base and J dropped 2 bases, with 9 bases sitting between them.

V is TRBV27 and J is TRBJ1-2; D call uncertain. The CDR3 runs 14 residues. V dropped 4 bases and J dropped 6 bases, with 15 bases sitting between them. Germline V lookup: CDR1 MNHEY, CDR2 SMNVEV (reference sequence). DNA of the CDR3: TGTGCCAGCAGTTCACACAGCGGTTCGGATGGCTACACCTTC. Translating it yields CASSSHSGSDGYTF.

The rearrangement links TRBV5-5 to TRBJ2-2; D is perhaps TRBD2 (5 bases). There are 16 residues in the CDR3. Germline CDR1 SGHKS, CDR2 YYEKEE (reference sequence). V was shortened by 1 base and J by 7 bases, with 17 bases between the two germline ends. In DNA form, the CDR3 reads TGTGCCAGCAGCTTGTGGGAGTTGGCATCATACGGGGAGCTGTTTTTT. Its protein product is CASSLWELASYGELFF.

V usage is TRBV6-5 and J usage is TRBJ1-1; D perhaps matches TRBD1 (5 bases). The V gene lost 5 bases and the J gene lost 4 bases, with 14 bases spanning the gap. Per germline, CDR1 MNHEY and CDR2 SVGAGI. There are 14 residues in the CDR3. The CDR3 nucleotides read TGTGCCAGCAGTGAATGGGGCAGGACCACTGAAGCTTTCTTT. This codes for CASSEWGRTTEAFF.

In nucleotides, the CDR3 is TGTGCCAGCAGGTTCCAGACAGGGACCGGCTACGAGCAGTACTTC. It specifies CASRFQTGTGYEQYF. The chain combines TRBV2 with TRBJ2-7, with 7 bases identical to TRBD1. The V segment lost 6 bases and the J segment 3 bases; nucleotides outside the gene matches: 11. The germline CDR1 and CDR2 sequences are SNHLY and FYNNEI. There are 15 residues in the CDR3.

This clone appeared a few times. The CDR3 region is CASRSSGRDDYEQYF. Written as DNA, the CDR3 is TGTGCCAGTAGAAGTAGCGGGAGGGACGACTACGAGCAGTACTTC. The rearrangement joins TRBV19 to TRBJ2-7, with 11 bases lining up with TRBD2. Germline values: CDR1 LNHDA, CDR2 SQIVND (reference sequence). J was trimmed by 3 bases and V by 6 bases; bases with no gene match: 7. CDR3 size: 15 residues.